The entry that follows covers one T cell receptor beta chain sequence. Its antigen has not been determined. No base-level quality is on record; no much larger clone is a single base apart. The CDR3 sequence holds 15 residues, the cysteine and phenylalanine included. Just the 45-base CDR3 DNA is kept, in frame starting at base 1. V loses 2 bases at its end and J loses 7 bases; junction bases beyond the gene matches: 7. The germline V gene (reference sequence) sets CDR1 to MNHEY and CDR2 to SMNVEV. This entry belongs to a study of blood T cell repertoires in COVID-19 (TCRdb year 2020). Looking at the study overall: Samples covering the acute and convalescent phases of COVID-19 were provided by collaborators in the United States, Italy and Spain. The material from the prospective study consisted of cDNA or gDNA derived from T cells, B-cell-depleted T cells, or PBMCs. Deeply sampled blood TCRbeta repertoires from subjects exposed to, actively infected with, or recovered from COVID-19 were included in the dataset. A freely available public database, intended as a resource for researchers studying the immune response to SARS-CoV-2, is where the repertoires were released. Samples were obtained from the ongoing ImmuneRACE study (first 160 participants) and from 1,254 subjects provided by 6 global collaborators. Nearly every sample came with metadata listing a de-identified subject ID, COVID-19 status, age in years and sex. Where available, HLA class I and class II types were obtained from metadata supplied by the sample provider rather than from assay-based typing.

The full study reports these points: The amount of clinical and demographic metadata varied by source and participant and was provided uncurated.

Collaborating institutions collected whole blood in K2EDTA tubes following their own protocols. For TCRbeta analysis, collaborator samples were shipped as frozen whole blood, as isolated PBMCs, or as DNA extracted from either sample type. The immunoSEQ Assay, a bias-controlled multiplex PCR, was used to amplify TCRbeta CDR3 regions from genomic DNA. For the original study's pipeline: Nucleated cell counts per sample were estimated from amplification of reference gene primers within the assay. Sequence reads were collapsed and filtered to measure the absolute abundance of every unique TCRbeta CDR3 rearrangement. For each sample, productive Simpson clonality was calculated by taking the square root of Simpson's diversity index across productive rearrangements. In TCRdb, the immuneACCESS table is reduced to in-frame sequences with V and J assigned. These tables do not hold every clone; where another copy was compared, an unresolved V gene accounts for under half, and the others remain unexplained. V and J calls plus clone size are reproduced from that table; the DNA served to infer D and trimming. This sample comprises 95,000 to 150,000 clones, roughly 88% of them detected only once. The top ten clones comprise approximately 4.2% of the sample.

This TCR was sampled from a middle-aged man with acute or convalescent COVID-19. Here the chain combines TRBV27 and TRBJ2-1, with 8 junctional bases fitting TRBD2. Sample: peripheral blood. In nucleotides, the sequence is TGTGCCAGCAGTTTAAGGAGCGGGAGAGGTAATGAGCAGTTCTTC. Its protein product is CASSLRSGRGNEQFF.